Reported below is one T cell receptor beta chain. The source of the sample is a study of vaccination and CD4 T cells after COVID-19. Study summary: Nasal swab PCR detected SARS-CoV-2 in convalescent patients, who comprised some 10 mild cases and one severe case. Drawing of post-COVID samples took place a median 101 days after diagnosis (range 35 to 161).

TCRdb analysed the PCR reads with MiXCR anew, one entry per CDR3 protein. This sample carries 15,000 or so distinct CDR3 sequences, 69% of them seen once, and the ten largest clones take less than 1.5%. The sequence came from a human donor who had recovered from COVID-19. Sequencing was performed on CD4+ T cells from blood, taken after SARS-CoV-2 vaccination.

Here the CDR3 DNA reads TGCGCCAGCAGCTTGGGGCCGGGGACAGGGATGAATGAGCAGTTCTTC. Translated, it gives CASSLGPGTGMNEQFF. This chain links TRBV5-1 with TRBJ2-1; 9 bases match TRBD1. The CDR3 runs 16 residues. J lost 7 bases, V lost 0 bases, and 8 bases had no gene match. Germline V gene data show CDR1 as SGHRS and CDR2 as YFSETQ.